Shown below are 30 T cell receptor beta chains from a single sample sequenced in a study of blood T cell repertoires in COVID-19. Clones were read by immunoSEQ multiplex PCR, and TCRdb kept only the in-frame ones, dropping some. The sample contains about 220,000 clones, 80% to 90% of which appear only once. The sample was peripheral blood. Source of these receptors: a man aged 35-49 years with acute or convalescent COVID-19.

The CDR3: CSVTGTGGYGYTF. DNA of the CDR3: TGCAGCGTCACCGGGACAGGGGGCTATGGCTACACCTTC. The chain uses TRBV29-1 and TRBJ1-2, with 11 bases that match TRBD1. V shed 6 bases, J shed 4 bases, and the junction held 4 bases outside the gene matches. The CDR3 loop spans 13 amino acids. Looked up from germline, CDR1 is SQVTM and CDR2 is ANQGSEA.

V usage is TRBV12-3 or TRBV12-4 and J usage is TRBJ2-1; unclear D gene. Trimming removed 5 bases from V and 6 bases from J, with 11 bases in between. CDR3 length: 13 residues. Here the CDR3 DNA reads TGTGCCAGCAGTCCCCAGGCTTTCAATGAGCAGTTCTTC. Translation gives CASSPQAFNEQFF.

V and J are TRBV9 and TRBJ2-7; perhaps TRBD1 as D (5 bases). CDR1 is SGDLS, CDR2 YYNGEE, per germline. V was trimmed by 0 bases and J by 5 bases, leaving 15 bases between them. CDR3 length: 15 residues. This chain's CDR3 is CASSVGSDRPNEQYF. The CDR3 DNA follows: TGTGCCAGCAGCGTAGGAAGCGACAGACCTAACGAGCAGTACTTC.

This clone was seen a few times. The chain joins TRBV7-2 to TRBJ2-5, with TRBD1 matching 10 bases. This CDR3 region has 16 residues. V was pared by 5 bases and J by 3 bases, with 9 bases of the junction left unmatched. The germline CDR1 and CDR2 sequences are SGHTA and FQGNSA. The CDR3 sequence is CASSAPIGTGEETQYF. The CDR3 nucleotides are TGTGCCAGCAGCGCTCCGATTGGGACAGGGGAAGAGACCCAGTACTTC.

The V and J genes are TRBV6-2 or TRBV6-3 and TRBJ2-5; 9 bases line up with TRBD2. J gave up 2 bases and V 2 bases, and 6 bases lay outside the gene matches. The CDR3 is 16 amino acids. Germline lookup yields CDR1 MNHEY and CDR2 SVGEGT. CDR3 in amino acids: CASSYGLAGRQETQYF. The CDR3 nucleotides are TGTGCCAGCAGTTACGGTCTAGCGGGGAGACAAGAGACCCAGTACTTC.

This rearrangement joins TRBV7-8 to TRBJ2-5, with 14 bases aligning to TRBD2. V was pared by 1 base and J by 5 bases, with 6 bases of the junction left unmatched. The CDR3 covers 17 residues. In germline, CDR1 is SGHVS, CDR2 FQNEAQ. CDR3 protein: CASSLGLAGGRAETQYF. CDR3 DNA sequence: TGTGCCAGCAGCTTAGGACTAGCGGGGGGGCGGGCGGAGACCCAGTACTTC. The full variable domain, rest sourced from reference TRBV7-8 and TRBJ2-5, is GAGVSQSPRYKVAKRGQDVALRCDPISGHVSLFWYQQALGQGPEFLTYFQNEAQLDKSGLPSDRFFAERPEGSVSTLKIQRTQQEDSAVYLCASSLGLAGGRAETQYFGPGTRLLVL.

The chain employs TRBV5-8 and TRBJ1-2; possibly TRBD1 for D (6 bases). V gave up 3 bases and J gave up 3 bases, with 12 bases separating them. Germline lookup yields CDR1 SGHTS and CDR2 YDEGEE. The CDR3 totals 14 residues. The CDR3 bases are TGTGCCAGCAGCTCCATACAGGGATACTATGGCTACACCTTC. As protein: CASSSIQGYYGYTF.

The J gene is TRBJ2-2, the V gene TRBV19; a possible D gene is TRBD1 (6 bases). From germline, CDR1 is LNHDA and CDR2 SQIVND (reference sequence). The CDR3 is 16 amino acids. Trimming took off 2 bases at V and 0 bases at J, with 10 bases between the two ends. The CDR3 sequence is CASSIQGSPNTGELFF. In nucleotides, the CDR3 is TGTGCCAGTAGTATACAGGGGTCTCCGAACACCGGGGAGCTGTTTTTT.

The chain recombines TRBV29-1 with TRBJ2-1; 11 bases agree with TRBD2. CDR1 is SQVTM, CDR2 ANQGSEA, per germline. The CDR3 covers 17 residues. Trimming took 2 bases from V and 6 from J; bases not matched to a gene: 12. The CDR3 DNA follows: TGCAGCGTTGAATCCTCGGCTAGCGGGAGGCTTCCCAATGAGCAGTTCTTC. This codes for CSVESSASGRLPNEQFF.

This clone appeared once. The CDR3 DNA follows: TGTGCCAGCAGCTCAGGGGCCTGGGGGCAGTACTTC. Residues: CASSSGAWGQYF. The rearrangement uses TRBV6-4 and TRBJ2-7; weak D call: TRBD1 (6 bases). CDR3 length: 12 amino acids. Germline CDR1 MRHNA, CDR2 SNTAGT. V dropped 6 bases and J dropped 9 bases, with 15 bases sitting between them.

This chain connects TRBV19 to TRBJ1-4; 11 bases line up with TRBD1. From germline, CDR1 is LNHDA and CDR2 SQIVND (reference sequence). V shed 3 bases and J 2 bases; nucleotides not matched to a gene: 8. The CDR3 is 18 amino acids. CDR3 residues: CASSIRTGGAPTNEKLFF. The CDR3, as DNA: TGTGCCAGTAGTATCCGGACAGGGGGCGCCCCGACTAATGAAAAACTGTTTTTT.

This clone turned up a few times. The chain joins TRBV19 to TRBJ1-1, with a tentative D call TRBD1 (6 bases). The CDR3 covers 15 residues. Per germline, CDR1 LNHDA and CDR2 SQIVND (reference sequence). V lost 7 bases to trimming and J lost 0 bases, with 15 bases between them. The CDR3 is CASTPWGQMNTEAFF. In nucleotides, the CDR3 is TGTGCCAGTACCCCTTGGGGACAAATGAACACTGAAGCTTTCTTT.

The count of this clone is one. This chain uses TRBV19 with TRBJ1-1; D is unclear. Germline V CDR1 and CDR2: LNHDA, SQIVND (reference sequence). The CDR3 totals 14 residues. Trimming stripped 8 bases from V and 0 bases from J, with 13 bases between. The CDR3 DNA reads as TGTGCCAGTTCTCCGACAAGGATGAACACTGAAGCTTTCTTT. Its translation: CASSPTRMNTEAFF.

The J gene is TRBJ2-5, the V gene TRBV3-1 (or the pseudogene TRBV3-2), with 9 bases matching TRBD1. The CDR3 length is 14 residues. From germline, CDR1 is LGHDT and CDR2 YNNKEL (reference sequence). The trim removed 3 bases at V and 1 base at J, leaving 0 bases unmatched. CDR3: CASSQTGGQETQYF. DNA for the CDR3: TGTGCCAGCAGCCAGACAGGGGGCCAAGAGACCCAGTACTTC.

The chain links TRBV7-2 to TRBJ2-2; D may be TRBD1 (5 bases). There are 14 residues in the CDR3. Trimming removed 5 bases from V and 6 bases from J, with 13 bases in between. From germline, CDR1 is SGHTA and CDR2 FQGNSA. CDR3 loop: CASSLTGHAGELFF. The CDR3 DNA is TGTGCCAGCAGCCTTACCGGACACGCCGGGGAGCTGTTTTTT.

This clone was found once. CDR3 sequence (DNA): TGTGCCAGCAGCCCGGCGGCGGATTCCGAGCAGTACTTC. Its translation: CASSPAADSEQYF. V is TRBV7-9 and J is TRBJ2-7; D is uncertain. Trimming took off 5 bases at V and 6 bases at J, with 14 bases between the two ends. CDR3 size: 13 residues. The germline V gene encodes CDR1 SEHNR and CDR2 FQNEAQ (reference sequence).

J is TRBJ1-1 and V is TRBV6-5; no reliable D call. The CDR3 is 15 amino acids. Germline-derived CDR1 and CDR2 are MNHEY and SVGAGI. V lost 6 bases and J lost 4, with 18 bases in between. The CDR3: CASSPIVSSITEAFF. In nucleotides, the CDR3 is TGTGCCAGCAGCCCCATAGTATCGTCGATCACTGAAGCTTTCTTT.

The chain links TRBV30 to TRBJ1-2, with D perhaps TRBD1 (6 bases). The germline CDR1 and CDR2 sequences are GTSNPN and SVGIG (reference sequence). V shed 3 bases and J shed 0 bases, with 8 bases lying between them. This CDR3 region has 13 residues. The CDR3, as DNA: TGTGCCTGGAGGGACAGCCCTAACTATGGCTACACCTTC. Its translation: CAWRDSPNYGYTF. Full variable domain (outside the CDR3, taken from reference TRBV30 and TRBJ1-2): SQTIHQWPATLVQPVGSPLSLECTVEGTSNPNLYWYRQAAGRGLQLLFYSVGIGQISSEVPQNLSASRPQDRQFILSSKKLLLSDSGFYLCAWRDSPNYGYTFGSGTRLTVV.

The chain joins TRBV2 to TRBJ1-5, with TRBD1 matching 8 bases. Losses at the gene ends were 4 bases for V and 5 bases for J; bases not matched to a gene: 1. From germline, CDR1 is SNHLY and CDR2 FYNNEI. There are 13 residues in the CDR3. CDR3 DNA: TGTGCCAGCAGTGGGACAGGGTATCAGCCCCAGCATTTT. Protein: CASSGTGYQPQHF.

This rearrangement joins TRBV2 to TRBJ1-5, with a weak D call TRBD1 (5 bases). Germline CDR1 SNHLY, CDR2 FYNNEI. V lost 4 bases to trimming and J lost 8 bases, with 18 bases between them. This CDR3 contains 15 residues. This CDR3 is CASSGGSGGGEPQHF. Here the CDR3 DNA reads TGTGCCAGCAGTGGCGGATCCGGGGGTGGGGAGCCCCAGCATTTT. The complete variable domain, with remaining parts taken from reference TRBV2 and TRBJ1-5, reads EPEVTQTPSHQVTQMGQEVILRCVPISNHLYFYWYRQILGQKVEFLVSFYNNEISEKSEIFDDQFSVERPDGSNFTLKIRSTKLEDSAMYFCASSGGSGGGEPQHFGDGTRLSIL.

The J gene is TRBJ1-2, the V gene TRBV2; TRBD1 might be the D (6 bases). The V and J ends lost 8 bases and 4 bases respectively, with 11 bases between them. This CDR3 comprises 12 residues. Germline V gives CDR1 SNHLY, CDR2 FYNNEI. CDR3 in DNA: TGTGCCAGCGATTCACAGGGCTATGGCTACACCTTC. Translation gives CASDSQGYGYTF. The variable domain in full, with the rest retrieved from reference TRBV2 and TRBJ1-2, is EPEVTQTPSHQVTQMGQEVILRCVPISNHLYFYWYRQILGQKVEFLVSFYNNEISEKSEIFDDQFSVERPDGSNFTLKIRSTKLEDSAMYFCASDSQGYGYTFGSGTRLTVV.

The rearrangement uses TRBV13 and TRBJ1-5, with 7 bases aligning to TRBD1. The length of the CDR3 is 14 residues. CDR1 and CDR2 (germline): PRHDT, FYEKMQ (reference sequence). V was pared by 5 bases and J by 3 bases, with 4 bases of the junction left unmatched. The chain's CDR3 is CASSAGTDNQPQHF. In DNA, the CDR3 is TGTGCCAGCAGCGCTGGGACAGACAATCAGCCCCAGCATTTT.

This clone has at least ten counts. In nucleotides, the CDR3 is TGTGCCAGTCGTGTTGCCTACGTCTCTTCACCCCTCCACTTT. Protein sequence: CASRVAYVSSPLHF. The V and J genes are TRBV28 and TRBJ1-6; D gene uncertain. Germline CDR1 and CDR2: MDHEN and SYDVKM. This CDR3 is 14 amino acids long. V lost 9 bases to trimming and J lost 9 bases, with 18 bases between them.

The chain is built from TRBV6-6 and TRBJ1-1; 7 bases fit TRBD1. With V trimmed by 5 bases and J by 0 bases, 3 bases remained unmatched. The CDR3 contains 14 residues. The germline CDR1 and CDR2 sequences are MNHNY and SVGAGI (reference sequence). CDR3 sequence (DNA): TGTGCCAGCAGTGTTACAGGGGTGAACACTGAAGCTTTCTTT. Protein sequence: CASSVTGVNTEAFF.

The chain couples TRBV25-1 to TRBJ2-7; TRBD2 matches 10 bases. The CDR3 extends over 17 amino acids. The V gene end was trimmed by 1 base and the J gene end by 4 bases; junction bases not matched to a gene: 10. Per germline, CDR1 MGHDK and CDR2 SYGVNS. The CDR3 DNA follows: TGTGCCAGCAGTGAATCGGCTGGGCTAGCGGGAGCTTACGAGCAGTACTTC. Translating gives CASSESAGLAGAYEQYF.

The V gene is TRBV19, the J gene TRBJ1-2, with 8 bases that match TRBD1. Unmatched junction bases numbered 10, after V lost 3 bases and J lost 4 bases. The CDR3 loop spans 16 amino acids. Germline lookup yields CDR1 LNHDA and CDR2 SQIVND (reference sequence). CDR3 sequence (DNA): TGTGCCAGTAGTATTGGTACAGGGGGTAGTCTCTATGGCTACACCTTC. Amino acid sequence: CASSIGTGGSLYGYTF.

The V call is TRBV2, the J call TRBJ2-7, with D possibly matching TRBD2 (6 bases). The CDR3 is 15 residues long. Germline V gene sequence: CDR1 SNHLY, CDR2 FYNNEI. The ends were cut back, 6 bases at V and 0 bases at J, with 15 bases in the middle. The CDR3 loop is CASSPAGRLSYEQYF. Here the CDR3 DNA reads TGTGCCAGCAGCCCCGCGGGGCGCCTCTCCTACGAGCAGTACTTC.

The V gene is TRBV7-9, the J gene TRBJ2-7, with 7 bases lining up with TRBD1. The CDR3 runs 17 residues. Germline CDR1 SEHNR, CDR2 FQNEAQ (reference sequence). V lost 5 bases, J lost 0 bases, and 13 bases stayed unmatched. CDR3 residues: CASSDPLDRATSYEQYF. CDR3 nucleotides: TGTGCCAGCAGCGACCCTTTAGACAGGGCTACCTCCTACGAGCAGTACTTC.

Here the CDR3 reads CATGTGNYEQYF. In nucleotides, the CDR3 is TGTGCCACCGGGACAGGGAACTACGAGCAGTACTTC. The chain employs TRBV12-3 or TRBV12-4 and TRBJ2-7, with 9 positions matching TRBD1. The CDR3 is 12 residues long. V shed 10 bases and J 3 bases; nucleotides not matched to a gene: 4.

The CDR3 coding sequence is TGTGCCAGCAACTGGGGGGGGGCAGATACGCAGTATTTT. Residues: CASNWGGADTQYF. The chain links TRBV11-2 to TRBJ2-3; 7 bases map to TRBD2. The germline CDR1 and CDR2 sequences are SGHAT and FQNNGV. Germline trimming cut 7 bases from V and 4 bases from J; bases unmatched to any gene: 5. The CDR3 contains 13 residues.